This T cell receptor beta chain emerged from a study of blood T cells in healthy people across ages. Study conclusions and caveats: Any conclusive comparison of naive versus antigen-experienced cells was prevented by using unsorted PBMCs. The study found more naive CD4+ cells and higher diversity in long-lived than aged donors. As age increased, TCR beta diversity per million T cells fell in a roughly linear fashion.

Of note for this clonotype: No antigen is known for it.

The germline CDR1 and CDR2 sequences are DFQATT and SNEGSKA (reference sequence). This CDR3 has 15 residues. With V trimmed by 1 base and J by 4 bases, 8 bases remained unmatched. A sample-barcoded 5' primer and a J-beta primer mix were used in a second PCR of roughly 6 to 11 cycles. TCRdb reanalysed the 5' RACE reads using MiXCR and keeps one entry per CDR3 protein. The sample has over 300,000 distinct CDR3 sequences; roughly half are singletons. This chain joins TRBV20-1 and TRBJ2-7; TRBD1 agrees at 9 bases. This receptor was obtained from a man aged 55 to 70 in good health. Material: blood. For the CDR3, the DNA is TGCAGTGCTAGAGGGGGGACAGGGAGCGGATACGAGCAGTACTTC. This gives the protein CSARGGTGSGYEQYF.